This TCR beta chain was profiled in a study of OX40 agonist ivuxolimab in advanced cancers. The study, taken as a whole, reports: Average numbers of expanded clones were greater in CD8+ T cells than in CD4+.

The CDR3 spans 14 residues. The ends lost 3 bases at V and 5 bases at J; junction bases unmatched: 6. The germline V gene has CDR1 LNHDA and CDR2 SQIVND (reference sequence). Details on this clone: The antigen is undetermined.

Some clones are missing from TCRdb's copy, which holds only in-frame ones; the method was immunoSEQ multiplex PCR. This sample carries around 47,000 clones, more than 85% of them seen once, and the ten largest clones take 13% to 15%. This receptor was identified in an adult with an advanced solid tumor such as melanoma, head and neck, liver or kidney cancer. V gene TRBV19 combines with J gene TRBJ2-7; 8 nucleotides align to TRBD1. Sequencing used CD4+ or CD8+ T cells sorted from blood, obtained in a trial of the OX40 agonist ivuxolimab. CDR3 DNA sequence: TGTGCCAGTAGTATTGACAGGGGAATAGACGAGCAGTACTTC. It translates to CASSIDRGIDEQYF.